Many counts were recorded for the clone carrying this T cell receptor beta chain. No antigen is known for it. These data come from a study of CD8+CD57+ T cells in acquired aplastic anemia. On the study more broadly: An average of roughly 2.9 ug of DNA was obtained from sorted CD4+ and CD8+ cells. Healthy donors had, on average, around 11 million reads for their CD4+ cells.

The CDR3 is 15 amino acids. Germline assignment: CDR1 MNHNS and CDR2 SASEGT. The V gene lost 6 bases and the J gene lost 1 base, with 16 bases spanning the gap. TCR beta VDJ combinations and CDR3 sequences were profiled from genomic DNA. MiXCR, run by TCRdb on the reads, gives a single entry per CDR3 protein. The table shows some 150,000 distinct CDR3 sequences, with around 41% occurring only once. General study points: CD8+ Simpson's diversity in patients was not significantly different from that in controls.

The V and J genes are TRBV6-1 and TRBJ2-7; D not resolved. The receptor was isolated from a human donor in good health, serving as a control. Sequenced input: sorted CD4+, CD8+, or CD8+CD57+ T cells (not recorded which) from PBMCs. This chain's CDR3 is CASRSQPTGSYEQYF. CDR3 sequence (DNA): TGTGCCAGCAGGTCCCAACCGACGGGTTCCTACGAGCAGTACTTC.